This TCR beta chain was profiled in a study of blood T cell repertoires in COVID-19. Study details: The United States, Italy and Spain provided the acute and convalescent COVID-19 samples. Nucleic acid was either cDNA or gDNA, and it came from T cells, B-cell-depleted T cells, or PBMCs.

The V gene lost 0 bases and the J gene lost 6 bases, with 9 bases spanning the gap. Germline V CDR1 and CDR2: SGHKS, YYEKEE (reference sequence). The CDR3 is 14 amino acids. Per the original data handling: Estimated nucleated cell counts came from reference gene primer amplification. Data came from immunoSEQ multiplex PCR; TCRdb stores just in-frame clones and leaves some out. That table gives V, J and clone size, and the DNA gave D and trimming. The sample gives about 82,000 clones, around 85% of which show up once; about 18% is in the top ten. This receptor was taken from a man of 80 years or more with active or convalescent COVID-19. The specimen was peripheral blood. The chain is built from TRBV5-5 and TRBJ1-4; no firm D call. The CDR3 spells CASSLARGDEKLFF. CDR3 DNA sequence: TGTGCCAGCAGCTTGGCCCGGGGAGATGAAAAACTGTTTTTT.